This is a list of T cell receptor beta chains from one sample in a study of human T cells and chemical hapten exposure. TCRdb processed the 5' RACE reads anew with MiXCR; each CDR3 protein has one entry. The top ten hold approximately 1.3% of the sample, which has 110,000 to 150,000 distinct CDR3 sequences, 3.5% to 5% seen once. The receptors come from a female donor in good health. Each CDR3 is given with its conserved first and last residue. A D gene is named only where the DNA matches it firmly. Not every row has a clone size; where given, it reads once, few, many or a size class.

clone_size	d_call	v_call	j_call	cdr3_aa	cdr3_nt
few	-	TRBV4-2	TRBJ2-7	CASSQGLSRYEQYF	TGTGCCAGCAGCCAAGGACTCAGTCGCTACGAGCAGTACTTC
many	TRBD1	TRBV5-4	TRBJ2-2	CASRGTGDTGELFF	TGTGCCAGCAGAGGGACAGGGGACACCGGGGAGCTGTTTTTT
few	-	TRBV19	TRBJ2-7	CASSSQTRYEQYF	TGTGCCAGTAGTTCCCAGACGCGCTACGAGCAGTACTTC
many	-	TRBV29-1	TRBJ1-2	CSVEAGGSSFFGYTF	TGCAGCGTTGAAGCGGGGGGCTCGTCATTTTTTGGCTACACCTTC
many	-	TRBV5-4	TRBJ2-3	CASSRQPSSTDTQYF	TGTGCCAGCAGCCGACAGCCCTCTAGCACAGATACGCAGTATTTT
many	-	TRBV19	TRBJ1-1	CASSGWVTVTEAFF	TGTGCCAGCTCCGGTTGGGTAACGGTCACTGAAGCTTTCTTT
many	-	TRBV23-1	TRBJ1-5	CASTRLVAVKYQPQHF	TGCGCCAGCACCCGCCTGGTGGCGGTCAAGTATCAGCCCCAGCATTTT
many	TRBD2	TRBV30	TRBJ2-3	CAWSGGTRDTQYF	TGTGCCTGGAGCGGGGGGACTAGAGATACGCAGTATTTT
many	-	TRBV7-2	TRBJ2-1	CASSLVLPNEQFF	TGTGCCAGCAGCTTAGTTCTACCTAATGAGCAGTTCTTC
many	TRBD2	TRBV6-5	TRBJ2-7	CASSPGTSGWEQYF	TGTGCCAGCAGCCCCGGGACTAGCGGTTGGGAGCAGTACTTC
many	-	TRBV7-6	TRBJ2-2	CASSLDTFSFTGELFF	TGTGCCAGCAGCTTAGATACCTTCAGTTTTACCGGGGAGCTGTTTTTT
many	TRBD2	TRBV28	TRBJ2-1	CASRVRLAGGNEQFF	TGTGCCAGCAGGGTAAGACTAGCAGGTGGCAATGAGCAGTTCTTC
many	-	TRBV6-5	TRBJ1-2	CASSYSETALGYTF	TGTGCCAGCAGTTACTCGGAGACGGCACTTGGCTACACCTTC
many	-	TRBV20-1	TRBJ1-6	CSARALLAGFGSPLHF	TGCAGTGCTAGAGCCCTTTTGGCAGGGTTCGGTTCACCCCTCCACTTT
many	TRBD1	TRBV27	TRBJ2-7	CASSLYSDRYEQYF	TGTGCCAGCAGTTTATACTCGGACAGGTACGAGCAGTACTTC
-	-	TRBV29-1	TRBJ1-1	CSVEFLGNTEAFF	TGCAGCGTTGAATTCCTGGGGAACACTGAAGCTTTCTTT